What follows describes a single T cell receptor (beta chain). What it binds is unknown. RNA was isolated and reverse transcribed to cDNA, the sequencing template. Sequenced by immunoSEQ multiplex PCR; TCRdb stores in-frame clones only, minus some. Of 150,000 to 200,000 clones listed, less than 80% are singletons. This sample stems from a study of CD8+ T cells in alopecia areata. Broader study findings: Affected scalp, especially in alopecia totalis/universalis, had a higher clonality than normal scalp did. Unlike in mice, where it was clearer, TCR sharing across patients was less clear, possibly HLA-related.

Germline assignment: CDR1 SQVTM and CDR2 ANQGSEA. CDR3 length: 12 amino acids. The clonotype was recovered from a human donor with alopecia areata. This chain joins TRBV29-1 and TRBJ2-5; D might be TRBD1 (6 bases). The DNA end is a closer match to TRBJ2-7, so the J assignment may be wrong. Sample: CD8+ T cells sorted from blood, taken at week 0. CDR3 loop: CSGLTGIYEQYF. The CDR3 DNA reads TGCAGCGGGTTAACAGGGATCTACGAGCAGTACTTC.